This T cell receptor (beta chain) comes out of a study of OX40 agonist ivuxolimab in advanced cancers. Whole-study context: An anti-OX40 (CD134) antibody with agonistic activity, ivuxolimab, was administered to patients. Study observations and caveats: Among the lowest peripheral clonal expansion occurred in 0.1-3.0 mg/kg partial responders. Compared with CD4+, CD8+ T cells on average had more expanded clones.

Profiled with immunoSEQ multiplex PCR; TCRdb holds only in-frame clones, not every one. The table shows about 22,000 clones, with 80% to 90% occurring only once. Regarding this clone: Its target is unknown.

Trimming removed 3 bases from V and 1 base from J, with 6 bases in between. Per germline, CDR1 MDHEN and CDR2 SYDVKM. The CDR3 is 13 residues long. The investigators sampled blood at baseline, at cycle 4 day 1, and at cycle 7 day 1. The receptor's source is an adult with an advanced solid tumor such as melanoma, head and neck, liver or kidney cancer. Sequencing used CD4+ or CD8+ T cells sorted from blood, obtained in a trial of the OX40 agonist ivuxolimab. The J gene is TRBJ1-1, the V gene TRBV28; D gene ambiguous. CDR3 sequence (DNA): TGTGCCAGCAGTTTGGGAGGGAACACTGAAGCTTTCTTT. The encoded protein is CASSLGGNTEAFF.